Below are 21 T cell receptor beta chains sequenced from a single sample in a study of T cells expressing NK-cell markers (dated by TCRdb to between 2020 and 2021). The library was obtained by 5' RACE. The reads were generated on an Illumina HiSeq 2000. TCRdb reprocessed the reads and provides one entry for every CDR3 protein sequence; no DNA is given. The data table for this sample lists a few hundred thousand distinct CDR3 sequences. The ten largest clones take up approximately 3.6% of the sample. The specimen was blood T cells: a sorted CD56 or NKG2C T cell subset, CD4+ or CD8+ T cells, or bulk PBMC T cells (not recorded which). Receptors originate from a man aged 18-30 years in good health. Donor details come from another sample of the same person, matched by shared clones.

The chain uses TRBV7-2 and TRBJ2-5; TCRdb's assignment of TRBD2 cannot be checked, as there is no DNA. This CDR3 comprises 15 residues. In germline, CDR1 is SGHTA, CDR2 FQGNSA. The CDR3 sequence is CASSLDGRAGETQYF.

The chain employs TRBV7-8 and TRBJ2-2; absent DNA, TCRdb's TRBD1 call cannot be checked. This CDR3 contains 14 residues. The V gene's germline CDR1 is SGHVS and CDR2 FQNEAQ. The CDR3 protein is CASSRVGAGGELFF.

The chain has TRBV19 and TRBJ2-5; the TCRdb call, TRBD1, lacks DNA for checking. Germline lookup yields CDR1 LNHDA and CDR2 SQIVND (reference sequence). The CDR3 is 14 amino acids. This CDR3 reads CASSIQGRQETQYF.

The CDR3: CASSWEPDRVISETQYF. The chain recombines TRBV5-1 with TRBJ2-5; as DNA is missing, the TRBD1 call by TCRdb cannot be tested. The CDR3 length is 17 residues. Germline CDR1 reads SGHRS; CDR2 reads YFSETQ.

The chain employs TRBV5-5 and TRBJ1-2. The CDR3 consists of 14 residues. The germline V gene has CDR1 SGHKS and CDR2 YYEKEE (reference sequence). This chain's CDR3 is CASSLVRGGSGYTF.

The V and J genes are TRBV12-3 or TRBV12-4 and TRBJ1-1; with no DNA, the TCRdb D assignment of TRBD1 cannot be verified. The CDR3 loop spans 14 amino acids. The CDR3 here is CASSSRPGNTEAFF.

The chain uses TRBV20-1 and TRBJ2-3; without DNA, the TCRdb call of TRBD2 cannot be checked. CDR3 size: 15 residues. Per germline, CDR1 DFQATT and CDR2 SNEGSKA (reference sequence). The CDR3: CSASPLGGGTDTQYF.

J is TRBJ1-4 and V is TRBV6-1; with no DNA, the TCRdb D assignment of TRBD1 cannot be verified. Germline CDR1 MNHNS, CDR2 SASEGT. The CDR3 totals 14 residues. CDR3 sequence: CATNPGATNEKLFF.

This chain links TRBV3-1 with TRBJ1-2; TCRdb outputs TRBD1, but without DNA this stays unchecked. The CDR3 loop spans 13 amino acids. The V gene's germline CDR1 is LGHDT and CDR2 YNNKEL (reference sequence). CDR3 residues: CASSQGHRGGYTF.

The chain recombines TRBV10-3 with TRBJ2-3; absent DNA, TCRdb's TRBD2 call cannot be checked. The CDR3 extends over 14 amino acids. Germline CDR1 ENHRY, CDR2 SYGVKD. The CDR3 loop is CAIRGLAVTDTQYF.

The chain combines TRBV5-6 with TRBJ1-5; checking the TCRdb D call of TRBD1 is not possible without DNA. Germline loops: CDR1 SGHDT, CDR2 YYEEEE. The CDR3 totals 14 residues. The CDR3 loop reads CASSLSAGSQPQHF.

The gene calls are TRBV7-2 and TRBJ2-1; TCRdb lists TRBD2, though no DNA is available to test this call. The CDR3 runs to 20 residues. Germline-derived CDR1 and CDR2 are SGHTA and FQGNSA. CDR3 sequence reads: CASSFRTSGIVGGPYNEQFF.

V is TRBV11-1 and J is TRBJ2-2; TCRdb designates TRBD2, a call that cannot be tested without DNA. Germline assignment: CDR1 SGHAT and CDR2 FQDESV (reference sequence). The CDR3 runs 15 residues. CDR3 region: CASSLVGGEVGELFF.

The chain has TRBV9 and TRBJ2-7; lacking DNA, the TRBD1 call made by TCRdb goes unchecked. This CDR3 contains 13 residues. CDR1 SGDLS and CDR2 YYNGEE come from the germline V gene. CDR3 sequence reads: CASSFGQGSEQYF.

The chain uses TRBV5-1 and TRBJ1-2; TCRdb's D call, TRBD1, is unchecked because there is no DNA. CDR3 length: 15 residues. The germline V gene encodes CDR1 SGHRS and CDR2 YFSETQ. CDR3: CASSRGQGAYYGYTF. Based on the CDR3 plus reference TRBV5-1 and TRBJ1-2, the full variable domain is KAGVTQTPRYLIKTRGQQVTLSCSPISGHRSVSWYQQTPGQGLQFLFEYFSETQRNKGNFPGRFSGRQFSNSRSEMNVSTLELGDSALYLCASSRGQGAYYGYTFGSGTRLTVV.

The rearrangement links TRBV20-1 to TRBJ2-1; the TRBD2 assignment by TCRdb is unverifiable without DNA. CDR1 DFQATT and CDR2 SNEGSKA come from the germline V gene (reference sequence). The length of the CDR3 is 14 residues. The CDR3 sequence is CSSERTSGRREQFF.

This chain joins TRBV9 and TRBJ2-7; TCRdb indicates TRBD1, and absent DNA this call remains unverified. Germline V gene data show CDR1 as SGDLS and CDR2 as YYNGEE. The CDR3 has 15 amino acids. CDR3 amino acids: CASSYGQGGSYEQYF.

The chain links TRBV29-1 to TRBJ2-1; without DNA, the TCRdb call of TRBD1 cannot be checked. The germline CDR1 and CDR2 sequences are SQVTM and ANQGSEA. The CDR3 spans 16 residues. Here the CDR3 reads CSVEPGGGSSYNEQFF.

The chain is built from TRBV28 and TRBJ2-1; the TRBD2 assignment by TCRdb is unverifiable without DNA. The CDR3 extends over 16 amino acids. CDR1 is MDHEN, CDR2 SYDVKM, per germline. The chain's CDR3 is CASSLRPLAGDNEQFF.

The chain has TRBV12-3 or TRBV12-4 and TRBJ2-3; there is no DNA to check the TCRdb D call of TRBD2. The CDR3 has 16 amino acids. The CDR3 loop reads CASSLAMGEGPVTQYF.

The CDR3 sequence: CASSGSWGLGEQYF. This chain links TRBV5-6 with TRBJ2-7; TCRdb reports TRBD1, a call that lacks DNA to check it against. CDR1 SGHDT and CDR2 YYEEEE come from the germline V gene. The CDR3 is 14 amino acids.